The clone carrying this T cell receptor beta chain was observed a single time. In germline, CDR1 is MNHEY, CDR2 SMNVEV (reference sequence). This CDR3 has 18 amino acids. V dropped 3 bases and J dropped 4; count of bases not matched to a gene: 7. Authors' processing steps: By means of reference gene primer amplification, nucleated cell counts were estimated. The data were produced by immunoSEQ multiplex PCR, yet TCRdb's version contains in-frame clones alone and is incomplete. V, J and clone size derive from that table, while D and trimming were established from the DNA sequence. The sample has over 300,000 clones, around 87% seen once. This sample stems from a study of blood T cell repertoires in COVID-19. Study-wide context: Samples taken during acute and convalescent COVID-19 were collected in the United States, Italy and Spain. In each case, the material was cDNA or gDNA derived from T cells, B-cell-depleted T cells, or PBMCs.

The specimen sequenced was peripheral blood. The chain employs TRBV27 and TRBJ2-2; 14 nucleotides line up with TRBD2. The source of this sequence is a man aged 18 to 29 with active or convalescent COVID-19. CDR3 DNA: TGTGCCAGCAGTTTCCGACTAGCGGGAGGGCCCGGCACCGGGGAGCTGTTTTTT. It specifies CASSFRLAGGPGTGELFF.